This record concerns one TCR beta chain sequence. Antigen unknown. Positive selection with magnetic beads achieved the isolation of CD4+ and CD8+ cells, followed by a flow cytometry check of purity. The CDR3 totals 14 residues. The V end was cut by 3 bases, the J end by 3 bases, with 11 bases between. Germline CDR1 is SEHNR and CDR2 is FQNEAQ (reference sequence). This sample is drawn from a study of somatic mutations in cytotoxic T cells in rheumatoid arthritis. Study-level background: Patient blood (roughly 30 ml EDTA) was drawn right after diagnosis, before any treatment. There were some V beta antibody-stained T-cell populations flow-sorted at nearly 100% purity, and these included V beta1+ cells sequenced for TCRB. Overall study findings and caveats: Antigens recognized by the expanded CD8+ clones were unknown.

Here immunoSEQ multiplex PCR was the method, and the copy in TCRdb shows in-frame clones only, minus some. The repertoire holds about 18,000 clones, with roughly 82% as singletons. The source material was CD8+ T cells sorted from blood. This chain links TRBV7-9 with TRBJ1-1; D remains unclear. The TCR comes from an adult with rheumatoid arthritis. The CDR3 loop reads CASSFYSIYTEAFF. The CDR3 DNA reads as TGTGCCAGCAGCTTCTACAGCATCTACACTGAAGCTTTCTTT. Drawing the rest from reference TRBV7-9 and TRBJ1-1, the complete variable domain is DTGVSQNPRHKITKRGQNVTFRCDPISEHNRLYWYRQTLGQGPEFLTYFQNEAQLEKSRLLSDRFSAERPKGSFSTLEIQRTEQGDSAMYLCASSFYSIYTEAFFGQGTRLTVV.